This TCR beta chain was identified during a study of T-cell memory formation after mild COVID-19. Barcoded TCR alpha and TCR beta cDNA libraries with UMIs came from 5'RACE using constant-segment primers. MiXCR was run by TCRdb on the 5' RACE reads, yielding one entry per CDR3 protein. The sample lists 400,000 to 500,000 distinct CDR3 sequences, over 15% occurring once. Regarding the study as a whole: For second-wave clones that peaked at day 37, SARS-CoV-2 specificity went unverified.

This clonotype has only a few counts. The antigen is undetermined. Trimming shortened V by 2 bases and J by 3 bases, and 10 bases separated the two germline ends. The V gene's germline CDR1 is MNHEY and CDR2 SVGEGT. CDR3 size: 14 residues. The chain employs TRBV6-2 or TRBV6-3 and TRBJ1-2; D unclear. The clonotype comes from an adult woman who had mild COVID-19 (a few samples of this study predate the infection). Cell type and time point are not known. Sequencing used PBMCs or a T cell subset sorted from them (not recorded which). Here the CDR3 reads CASSYPGRYYGYTF. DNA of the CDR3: TGTGCCAGCAGTTACCCCGGACGGTACTATGGCTACACCTTC.